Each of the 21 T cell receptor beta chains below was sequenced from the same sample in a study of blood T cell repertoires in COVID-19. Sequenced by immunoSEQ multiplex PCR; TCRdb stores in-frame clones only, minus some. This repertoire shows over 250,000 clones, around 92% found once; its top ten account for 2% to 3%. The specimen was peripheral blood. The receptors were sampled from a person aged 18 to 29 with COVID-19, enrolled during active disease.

The DNA for the CDR3 is TGCGCCAGCAGCCTGCAGGGGACGAACACTGAAGCTTTCTTT. This encodes CASSLQGTNTEAFF. The chain employs TRBV5-1 and TRBJ1-1; a weak D match, TRBD1 (6 bases). The CDR3 consists of 14 residues. The V and J ends lost 4 bases and 1 base respectively, with 11 bases between them. Germline V gives CDR1 SGHRS, CDR2 YFSETQ.

CDR3 loop: CASRGVREGRLTDTQYF. CDR3 DNA: TGTGCCAGTAGGGGGGTGCGGGAGGGCCGGCTCACAGATACGCAGTATTTT. The chain has TRBV19 and TRBJ2-3; 9 bases are a match to TRBD2. Trimming took 6 bases from V and 2 from J; bases not matched to a gene: 12. Germline V CDR1 and CDR2: LNHDA, SQIVND (reference sequence). The CDR3 has 17 amino acids.

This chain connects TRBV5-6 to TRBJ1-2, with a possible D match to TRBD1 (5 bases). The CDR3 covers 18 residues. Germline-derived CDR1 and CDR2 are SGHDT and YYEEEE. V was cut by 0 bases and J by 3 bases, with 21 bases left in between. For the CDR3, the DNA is TGTGCCAGCAGCTTGGAGGCAGGGCCTACGACTCGAGACTATGGCTACACCTTC. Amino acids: CASSLEAGPTTRDYGYTF.

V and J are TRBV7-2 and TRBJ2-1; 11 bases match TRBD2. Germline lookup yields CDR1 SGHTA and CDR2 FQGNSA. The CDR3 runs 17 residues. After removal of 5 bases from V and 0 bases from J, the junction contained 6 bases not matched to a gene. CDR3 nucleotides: TGTGCCAGCAGCCTATTAGCGGGAGGGCACTCCTACAATGAGCAGTTCTTC. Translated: CASSLLAGGHSYNEQFF.

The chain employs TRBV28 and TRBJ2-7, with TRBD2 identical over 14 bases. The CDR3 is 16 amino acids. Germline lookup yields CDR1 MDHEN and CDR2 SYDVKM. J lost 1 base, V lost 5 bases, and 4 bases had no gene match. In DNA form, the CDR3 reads TGTGCCAGCAGTGCAGGACTAGCGGGAGGATCCTACGAGCAGTACTTC. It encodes CASSAGLAGGSYEQYF.

The CDR3 DNA reads as TGTGCCAGCAGCCCGTTAGCGGGAAGGGGCCAAGAGACCCAGTACTTC. Translated, it gives CASSPLAGRGQETQYF. This chain uses TRBV7-9 with TRBJ2-5; 8 nucleotides align to TRBD2. CDR1 is SEHNR and CDR2 is FQNEAQ in the germline V gene (reference sequence). The CDR3 length is 16 residues. Trimming at V came to 5 bases and at J to 1 base, leaving 9 bases not matched to a gene.

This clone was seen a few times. CDR3 loop: CASSRGGTEVTEAFF. DNA for the CDR3: TGTGCCAGCAGTCGAGGAGGGACAGAAGTCACTGAAGCTTTCTTT. The rearrangement links TRBV27 to TRBJ1-1, with 7 positions matching TRBD1. Trimming removed 5 bases from V and 4 bases from J; junction bases left unmatched: 10. Germline V gene data show CDR1 as MNHEY and CDR2 as SMNVEV (reference sequence). CDR3 length: 15 amino acids.

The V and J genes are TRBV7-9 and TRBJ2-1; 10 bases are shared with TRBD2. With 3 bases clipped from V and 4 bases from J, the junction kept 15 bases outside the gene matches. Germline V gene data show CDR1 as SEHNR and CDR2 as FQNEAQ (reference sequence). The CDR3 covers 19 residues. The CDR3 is CASSFVIGTGTSVYNEQFF. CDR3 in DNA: TGTGCCAGCAGCTTCGTAATAGGAACCGGGACTAGCGTATACAATGAGCAGTTCTTC. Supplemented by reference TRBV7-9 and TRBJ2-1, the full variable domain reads DTGVSQNPRHKITKRGQNVTFRCDPISEHNRLYWYRQTLGQGPEFLTYFQNEAQLEKSRLLSDRFSAERPKGSFSTLEIQRTEQGDSAMYLCASSFVIGTGTSVYNEQFFGPGTRLTVL.

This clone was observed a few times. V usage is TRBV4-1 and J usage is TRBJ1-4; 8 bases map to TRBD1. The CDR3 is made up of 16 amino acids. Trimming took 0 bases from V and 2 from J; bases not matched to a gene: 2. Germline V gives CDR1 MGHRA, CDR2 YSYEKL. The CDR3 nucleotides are TGCGCCAGCAGCCAAGATCGGACAGGGACTAATGAAAAACTGTTTTTT. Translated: CASSQDRTGTNEKLFF.

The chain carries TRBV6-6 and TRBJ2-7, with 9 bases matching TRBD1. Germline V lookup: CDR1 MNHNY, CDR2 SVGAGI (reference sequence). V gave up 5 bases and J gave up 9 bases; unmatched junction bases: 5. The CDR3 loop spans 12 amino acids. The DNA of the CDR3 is TGTGCCAGCAGTACGTACAGGGGGCGGCAGTACTTC. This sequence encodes CASSTYRGRQYF.

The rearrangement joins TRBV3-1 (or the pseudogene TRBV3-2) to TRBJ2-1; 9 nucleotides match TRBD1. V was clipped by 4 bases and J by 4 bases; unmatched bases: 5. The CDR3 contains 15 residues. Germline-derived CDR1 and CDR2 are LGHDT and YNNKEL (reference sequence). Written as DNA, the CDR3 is TGTGCCAGCAGCCCGGACAGGGGAGTTTACAATGAGCAGTTCTTC. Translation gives CASSPDRGVYNEQFF.

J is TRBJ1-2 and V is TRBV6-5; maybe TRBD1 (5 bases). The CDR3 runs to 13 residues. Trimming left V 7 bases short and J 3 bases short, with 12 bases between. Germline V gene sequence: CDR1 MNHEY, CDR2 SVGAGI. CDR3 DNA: TGTGCCAGCAACCGGAGGGACTACTATGGCTACACCTTC. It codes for CASNRRDYYGYTF.

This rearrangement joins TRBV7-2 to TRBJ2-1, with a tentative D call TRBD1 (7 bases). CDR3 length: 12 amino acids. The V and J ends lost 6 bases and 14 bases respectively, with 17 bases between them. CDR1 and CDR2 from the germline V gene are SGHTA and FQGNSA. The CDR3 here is CASRLMTGRKFF. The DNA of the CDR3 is TGTGCCAGCAGACTAATGACAGGGAGGAAGTTCTTC. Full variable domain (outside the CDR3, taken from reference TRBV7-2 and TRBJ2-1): GAGVSQSPSNKVTEKGKDVELRCDPISGHTALYWYRQSLGQGLEFLIYFQGNSAPDKSGLPSDRFSAERTGGSVSTLTIQRTQQEDSAVYLCASRLMTGRKFFGPGTRLTVL.

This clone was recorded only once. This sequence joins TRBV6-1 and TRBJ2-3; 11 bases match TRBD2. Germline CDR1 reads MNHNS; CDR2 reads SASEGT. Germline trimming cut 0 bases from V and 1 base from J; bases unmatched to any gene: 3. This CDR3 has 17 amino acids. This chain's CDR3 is CASSEALAGGGTDTQYF. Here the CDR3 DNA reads TGTGCCAGCAGTGAAGCGCTAGCGGGAGGTGGCACAGATACGCAGTATTTT.

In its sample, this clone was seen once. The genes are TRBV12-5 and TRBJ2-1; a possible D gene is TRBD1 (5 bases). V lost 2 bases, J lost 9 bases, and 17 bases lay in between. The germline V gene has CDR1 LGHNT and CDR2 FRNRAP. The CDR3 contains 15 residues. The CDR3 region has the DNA TGTGCTAGTGGTTTGCTTACGGCAGGGTACGTTGAGCAGTTCTTC. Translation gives CASGLLTAGYVEQFF.

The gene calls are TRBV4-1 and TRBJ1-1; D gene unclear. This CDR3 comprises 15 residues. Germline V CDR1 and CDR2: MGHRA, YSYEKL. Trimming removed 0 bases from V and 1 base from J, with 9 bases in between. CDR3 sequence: CASSQEPVKNTEAFF. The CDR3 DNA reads TGCGCCAGCAGCCAAGAACCGGTCAAGAACACTGAAGCTTTCTTT.

This CDR3 reads CASSQNRGGNSPLHF. The CDR3 DNA sequence: TGTGCCAGCAGCCAGAACAGGGGTGGGAATTCACCCCTCCACTTT. V gene TRBV28 combines with J gene TRBJ1-6; 7 nucleotides match TRBD1. Losses at the gene ends were 6 bases for V and 7 bases for J; bases not matched to a gene: 9. Germline lookup yields CDR1 MDHEN and CDR2 SYDVKM. The CDR3 totals 15 residues.

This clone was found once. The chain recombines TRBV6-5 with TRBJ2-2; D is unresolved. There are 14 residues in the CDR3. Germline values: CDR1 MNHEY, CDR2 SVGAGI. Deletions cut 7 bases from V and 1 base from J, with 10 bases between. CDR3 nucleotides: TGTGCCAGCAAACTTCGCGAGAACACCGGGGAGCTGTTTTTT. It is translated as CASKLRENTGELFF.

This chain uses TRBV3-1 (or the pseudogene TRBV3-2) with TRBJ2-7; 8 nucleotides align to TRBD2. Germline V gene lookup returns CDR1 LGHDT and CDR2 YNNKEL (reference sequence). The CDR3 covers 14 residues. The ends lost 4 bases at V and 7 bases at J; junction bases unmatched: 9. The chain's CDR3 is CASSRRTSSREQYF. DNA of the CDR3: TGTGCCAGCAGCCGACGGACTAGCTCGAGGGAGCAGTACTTC.

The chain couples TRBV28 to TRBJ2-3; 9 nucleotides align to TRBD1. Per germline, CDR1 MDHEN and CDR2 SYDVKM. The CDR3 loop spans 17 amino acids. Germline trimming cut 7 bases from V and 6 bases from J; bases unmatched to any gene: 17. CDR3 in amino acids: CASTRERGTGYFDTQYF. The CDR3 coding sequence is TGTGCCAGCACCCGGGAGAGGGGGACAGGGTATTTTGATACGCAGTATTTT.

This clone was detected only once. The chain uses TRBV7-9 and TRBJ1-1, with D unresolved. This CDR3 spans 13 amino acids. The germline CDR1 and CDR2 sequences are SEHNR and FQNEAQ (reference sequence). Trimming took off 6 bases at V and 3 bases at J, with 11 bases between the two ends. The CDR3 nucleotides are TGTGCCAGCAGAATCGGGGAATACACTGAAGCTTTCTTT. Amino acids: CASRIGEYTEAFF.